These 15 T cell receptor beta chains originate from one sample sequenced in a study of blood T cell repertoires in COVID-19. Produced via immunoSEQ multiplex PCR; TCRdb's table is partial and in-frame only. The sample records around 300,000 clones, about nine tenths being singletons. Sequenced material: PBMCs or T cells enriched from blood (not recorded which). All receptors come from a woman aged 55-70 years who had recovered from COVID-19.

This clone came up once. This rearrangement joins TRBV4-2 to TRBJ2-3, with 12 positions matching TRBD1. Germline V gene data show CDR1 as LGHNA and CDR2 as YNFKEQ. V gave up 4 bases and J gave up 3 bases; unmatched junction bases: 8. The CDR3 is made up of 17 amino acids. The DNA of the CDR3 is TGTGCCAGCAGCCGAGAGGGACAGGGGGCATTGACAGATACGCAGTATTTT. The encoded protein is CASSREGQGALTDTQYF.

The chain couples TRBV7-3 to TRBJ1-1, with a possible D match to TRBD1 (6 bases). The CDR3 runs 14 residues. The germline gives CDR1 SGHTA, CDR2 FQGTGA. Trimming removed 2 bases at V and 5 bases at J, with 12 bases between. The CDR3 region is CASSLQGWETEAFF. CDR3 DNA: TGTGCCAGCAGCTTACAGGGGTGGGAGACTGAAGCTTTCTTT.

The chain has TRBV5-1 and TRBJ2-2, with TRBD1 matching over 7 bases. CDR3 length equals 13 residues. The germline V gene has CDR1 SGHRS and CDR2 YFSETQ. The junction had 1 base not matched to a gene; V was cut back by 0 bases and J by 8 bases. CDR3 nucleotide sequence: TGCGCCAGCAGCTTGGACAGGGGTGGGGAGCTGTTTTTT. As protein: CASSLDRGGELFF. Supplemented by reference TRBV5-1 and TRBJ2-2, the full variable domain reads KAGVTQTPRYLIKTRGQQVTLSCSPISGHRSVSWYQQTPGQGLQFLFEYFSETQRNKGNFPGRFSGRQFSNSRSEMNVSTLELGDSALYLCASSLDRGGELFFGEGSRLTVL.

The J gene is TRBJ2-2, the V gene TRBV18, with 7 bases matching TRBD2. V lost 3 bases, J lost 3 bases, and 4 bases stayed unmatched. The CDR3 spans 15 residues. CDR1 is KGHSH and CDR2 is LQKENI in the germline V gene. The CDR3 DNA follows: TGTGCCAGCTCACCCCGGGGGGACTACACCGGGGAGCTGTTTTTT. Its protein product is CASSPRGDYTGELFF.

CDR3 in DNA: TGTGCCAGCTTTTCCCAGGGTAGCAATCAGCCCCAGCATTTT. Residues: CASFSQGSNQPQHF. The V and J genes are TRBV6-6 and TRBJ1-5; D is perhaps TRBD1 (5 bases). Trimming removed 8 bases at V and 0 bases at J, with 11 bases between. Germline CDR1 reads MNHNY; CDR2 reads SVGAGI (reference sequence). The CDR3 contains 14 residues.

The chain combines TRBV30 with TRBJ2-5; TRBD2 aligns across 11 bases. CDR1 GTSNPN and CDR2 SVGIG come from the germline V gene (reference sequence). The CDR3 length is 15 residues. V gave up 2 bases and J gave up 5 bases; unmatched junction bases: 7. The CDR3 region is CAWSLTSGVLETQYF. The CDR3 DNA follows: TGTGCCTGGAGTTTGACTAGCGGGGTTTTGGAGACCCAGTACTTC. Full variable domain (rest looked up from reference TRBV30 and TRBJ2-5): SQTIHQWPATLVQPVGSPLSLECTVEGTSNPNLYWYRQAAGRGLQLLFYSVGIGQISSEVPQNLSASRPQDRQFILSSKKLLLSDSGFYLCAWSLTSGVLETQYFGPGTRLLVL.

The V and J genes are TRBV9 and TRBJ2-1, with 11 bases lining up with TRBD2. With 0 bases clipped from V and 6 bases from J, the junction kept 8 bases outside the gene matches. The CDR3 extends over 17 amino acids. Germline-derived CDR1 and CDR2 are SGDLS and YYNGEE. In DNA form, the CDR3 reads TGTGCCAGCAGCGTAGGCACCCAGGGACTAGCGGCCAATGAGCAGTTCTTC. Its protein is CASSVGTQGLAANEQFF. Full variable domain (remainder filled in from reference TRBV9 and TRBJ2-1): DSGVTQTPKHLITATGQRVTLRCSPRSGDLSVYWYQQSLDQGLQFLIQYYNGEERAKGNILERFSAQQFPDLHSELNLSSLELGDSALYFCASSVGTQGLAANEQFFGPGTRLTVL.

The rearrangement joins TRBV11-2 to TRBJ2-1; 8 nucleotides match TRBD2. CDR3 length: 15 residues. J was trimmed by 5 bases and V by 6 bases; bases with no gene match: 9. CDR1 and CDR2 from the germline V gene are SGHAT and FQNNGV. For the CDR3, the DNA is TGTGCCAGCAGGATCAGTAGCGGGGACAACAATGAGCAGTTCTTC. This gives the protein CASRISSGDNNEQFF. Variable domain in full (rest from reference TRBV11-2 and TRBJ2-1): EAGVAQSPRYKIIEKRQSVAFWCNPISGHATLYWYQQILGQGPKLLIQFQNNGVVDDSQLPKDRFSAERLKGVDSTLKIQPAKLEDSAVYLCASRISSGDNNEQFFGPGTRLTVL.

The CDR3 protein is CASSYELAGGPMLYEQYF. CDR3 nucleotides: TGTGCCAGCAGTTACGAACTAGCGGGAGGGCCCATGCTCTACGAGCAGTACTTC. The chain is built from TRBV28 and TRBJ2-7, with 13 bases aligning to TRBD2. The CDR3 loop spans 18 amino acids. V was clipped by 4 bases and J by 3 bases; unmatched bases: 12. Germline V CDR1 and CDR2: MDHEN, SYDVKM.

The chain recombines TRBV2 with TRBJ1-2; D perhaps matches TRBD1 (6 bases). Germline V CDR1 and CDR2: SNHLY, FYNNEI. The ends were cut back, 6 bases at V and 2 bases at J, with 13 bases in the middle. The CDR3 runs to 14 residues. The CDR3, as DNA: TGTGCCAGCAGGGAGAGGGACATGAACTATGGCTACACCTTC. It specifies CASRERDMNYGYTF.

The V and J genes are TRBV7-9 and TRBJ1-2; D is uncertain. Trimming left V 2 bases short and J 5 bases short, with 12 bases between. The CDR3 has 14 residues. The germline V gene encodes CDR1 SEHNR and CDR2 FQNEAQ (reference sequence). CDR3 residues: CASSLSPGLYGYTF. The CDR3 nucleotides are TGTGCCAGCAGCTTAAGTCCAGGCTTGTATGGCTACACCTTC.

The rearrangement links TRBV5-1 to TRBJ1-2; 9 bases align to TRBD1. This CDR3 has 15 residues. CDR1 and CDR2 (germline): SGHRS, YFSETQ. The trim removed 0 bases at V and 7 bases at J, leaving 7 bases unmatched. In DNA form, the CDR3 reads TGCGCCAGCAGCTTGGAGGGACAGGGCTACGTTGGCTACACCTTC. Its protein product is CASSLEGQGYVGYTF.

The chain is built from TRBV7-9 and TRBJ1-2; D perhaps matches TRBD1 (6 bases). The CDR3 runs 12 residues. Germline V CDR1 and CDR2: SEHNR, FQNEAQ (reference sequence). The V end was cut by 8 bases, the J end by 4 bases, with 11 bases between. The chain's CDR3 is CASGGGSYGYTF. CDR3 nucleotides: TGTGCCAGCGGGGGCGGTAGCTATGGCTACACCTTC.

The CDR3 loop is CASSQGLAGSYNEQFF. The CDR3, as DNA: TGCGCCAGCAGCCAGGGACTAGCGGGCTCCTACAATGAGCAGTTCTTC. The chain joins TRBV4-1 to TRBJ2-1, with 12 nucleotides matching TRBD2. The junction had 0 bases not matched to a gene; V was cut back by 3 bases and J by 0 bases. The germline CDR1 and CDR2 sequences are MGHRA and YSYEKL. The length of the CDR3 is 16 residues.

The gene calls are TRBV28 and TRBJ2-7; 8 bases are a match to TRBD2. J was trimmed by 0 bases and V by 5 bases; bases with no gene match: 6. The CDR3 has 15 amino acids. From germline, CDR1 is MDHEN and CDR2 SYDVKM. The CDR3 bases are TGTGCCAGCAGTCCCACTAGCGGTGCCTCCTACGAGCAGTACTTC. Residues: CASSPTSGASYEQYF. Combining the CDR3 with reference TRBV28 and TRBJ2-7 gives the whole variable domain DVKVTQSSRYLVKRTGEKVFLECVQDMDHENMFWYRQDPGLGLRLIYFSYDVKMKEKGDIPEGYSVSREKKERFSLILESASTNQTSMYLCASSPTSGASYEQYFGPGTRLTVT.